This TCR beta chain stems from a study of blood T cell repertoires in COVID-19. The germline V and J ends were trimmed by 5 bases and 5 bases, with 12 bases remaining between them. The germline V gene has CDR1 MNHEY and CDR2 SVGAGI. The CDR3 runs 14 residues. Assay used: immunoSEQ multiplex PCR; TCRdb lists only in-frame clones, some missing. In the table there are nearly 35,000 clones, around 86% of which are singletons. The receptor's source is a man between 70 and 80 years old with acute or convalescent COVID-19. The chain couples TRBV6-5 to TRBJ1-4; D unclear. The specimen sequenced was peripheral blood. This CDR3 is CASSRSPRNEKLFF. The CDR3 DNA sequence: TGTGCCAGCAGTCGGTCCCCGAGGAATGAAAAACTGTTTTTT.